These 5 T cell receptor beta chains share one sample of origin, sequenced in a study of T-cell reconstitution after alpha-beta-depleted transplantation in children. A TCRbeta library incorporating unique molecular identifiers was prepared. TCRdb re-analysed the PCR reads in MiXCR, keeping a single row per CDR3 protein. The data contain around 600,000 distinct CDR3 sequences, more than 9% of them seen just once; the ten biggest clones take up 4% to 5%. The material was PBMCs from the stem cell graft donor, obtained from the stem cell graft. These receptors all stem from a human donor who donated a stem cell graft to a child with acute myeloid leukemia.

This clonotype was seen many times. The CDR3 nucleotides are TGTGCCAGCAGCCTCCAGCTAGGGAGGAACACCGGGGAGCTGTTTTTT. It specifies CASSLQLGRNTGELFF. The chain combines TRBV5-5 with TRBJ2-2; TRBD2 is a possible D gene (5 bases). The CDR3 covers 16 residues. CDR1 is SGHKS, CDR2 YYEKEE, per germline (reference sequence). V lost 4 bases and J 1 base, leaving 14 bases between the germline ends. Combining the CDR3 with reference TRBV5-5 and TRBJ2-2 gives the whole variable domain DAGVTQSPTHLIKTRGQQVTLRCSPISGHKSVSWYQQVLGQGPQFIFQYYEKEERGRGNFPDRFSARQFPNYSSELNVNALLLGDSALYLCASSLQLGRNTGELFFGEGSRLTVL.

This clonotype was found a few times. The CDR3 DNA reads as TGTGCCAGCAGCTTAACTAGCGGGACCGTCAAAAACATTCAGTACTTC. Amino acids: CASSLTSGTVKNIQYF. The chain joins TRBV11-2 to TRBJ2-4; TRBD2 matches 10 bases. V lost 2 bases to trimming and J lost 3 bases; unmatched junction nucleotides: 4. The V gene's germline CDR1 is SGHAT and CDR2 FQNNGV. The CDR3 sequence is 16 residues long. Full variable domain (rest looked up from reference TRBV11-2 and TRBJ2-4): EAGVAQSPRYKIIEKRQSVAFWCNPISGHATLYWYQQILGQGPKLLIQFQNNGVVDDSQLPKDRFSAERLKGVDSTLKIQPAKLEDSAVYLCASSLTSGTVKNIQYFGAGTRLSVL.

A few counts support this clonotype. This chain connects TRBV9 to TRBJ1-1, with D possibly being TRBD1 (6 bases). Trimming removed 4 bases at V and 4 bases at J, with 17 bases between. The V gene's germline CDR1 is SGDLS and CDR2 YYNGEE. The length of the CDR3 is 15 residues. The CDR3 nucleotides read TGTGCCAGCAGCCCTCCACAGGGAAAGGTCACTGAAGCTTTCTTT. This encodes CASSPPQGKVTEAFF.

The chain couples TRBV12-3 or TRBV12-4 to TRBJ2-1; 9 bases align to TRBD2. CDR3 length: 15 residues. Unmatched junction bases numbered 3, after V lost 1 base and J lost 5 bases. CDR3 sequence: CASSLGGRGDNEQFF. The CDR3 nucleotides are TGTGCCAGCAGTTTAGGCGGGAGGGGTGACAATGAGCAGTTCTTC.

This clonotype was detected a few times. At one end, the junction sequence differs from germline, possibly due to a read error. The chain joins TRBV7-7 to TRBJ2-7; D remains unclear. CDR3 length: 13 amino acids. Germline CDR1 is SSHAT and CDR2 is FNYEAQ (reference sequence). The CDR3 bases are TGTGCTAGCAGCTTAGAAACGAGCACCGAGCAGTACTTC. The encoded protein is CASSLETSTEQYF.